Listed here are 3 T cell receptor beta chains from one sample, sequenced in a study of regulatory T cells in long-lasting Graves disease. Through Arm-PCR of CDR3 regions and iRepertoire HTBI primers, TCR beta libraries were built. TCRdb passed the multiplex PCR reads through MiXCR, listing each CDR3 protein once. This sample has some 420,000 distinct CDR3 sequences, with approximately 23% found just once. The time point here: persistent/refractory GD, antithyroid drugs over 5 years with positive TRAb. With RNA extracted from PBMCs as input, the TCR library was made. This material consisted of peripheral blood mononuclear cells (PBMCs), taken when the disease was refractory, from a patient treated with antithyroid drugs. These receptors were taken from a female donor with Graves disease.

The rearrangement joins TRBV20-1 to TRBJ1-2; no clear D. V lost 4 bases to trimming and J lost 6 bases, with 21 bases between them. CDR3 length: 15 residues. Germline V CDR1 and CDR2: DFQATT, SNEGSKA (reference sequence). Here the CDR3 reads CSATTRTPDRNGYTF. DNA of the CDR3: TGCAGTGCTACGACTCGCACCCCGGATAGAAATGGCTACACCTTC.

The chain joins TRBV4-3 to TRBJ1-6, with D uncertain. V lost 2 bases and J lost 10, with 6 bases in between. The CDR3 has 12 amino acids. CDR1 and CDR2 from the germline V gene are LGHNA and YSLEER. The CDR3 sequence is CASSQTGSPLHF. Written as DNA, the CDR3 is TGCGCCAGCAGCCAAACGGGGTCACCCCTCCACTTT.

J is TRBJ1-6 and V is TRBV14; 7 positions match TRBD1. Germline CDR1 reads SGHDN; CDR2 reads FVKESK. Unmatched junction bases numbered 12, after V lost 1 base and J lost 3 bases. This CDR3 comprises 19 residues. CDR3 nucleotide sequence: TGTGCCAGCAGCCAAGGAATACCGGGACAGCGCCTCTATAATTCACCCCTCCACTTT. Its translation is CASSQGIPGQRLYNSPLHF.